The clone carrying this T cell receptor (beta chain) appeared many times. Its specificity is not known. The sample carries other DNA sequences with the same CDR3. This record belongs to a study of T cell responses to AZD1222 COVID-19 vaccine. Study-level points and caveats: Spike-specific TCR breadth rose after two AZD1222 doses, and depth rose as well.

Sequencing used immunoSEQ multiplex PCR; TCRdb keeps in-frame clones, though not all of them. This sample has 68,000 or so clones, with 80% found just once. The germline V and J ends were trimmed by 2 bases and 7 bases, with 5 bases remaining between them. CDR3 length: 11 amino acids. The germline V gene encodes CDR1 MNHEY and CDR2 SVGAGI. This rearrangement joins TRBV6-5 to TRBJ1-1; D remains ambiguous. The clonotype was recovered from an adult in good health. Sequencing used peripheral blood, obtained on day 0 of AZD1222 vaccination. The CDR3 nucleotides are TGTGCCAGCAGTTACAGTAGTGAAGCTTTCTTT. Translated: CASSYSSEAFF.